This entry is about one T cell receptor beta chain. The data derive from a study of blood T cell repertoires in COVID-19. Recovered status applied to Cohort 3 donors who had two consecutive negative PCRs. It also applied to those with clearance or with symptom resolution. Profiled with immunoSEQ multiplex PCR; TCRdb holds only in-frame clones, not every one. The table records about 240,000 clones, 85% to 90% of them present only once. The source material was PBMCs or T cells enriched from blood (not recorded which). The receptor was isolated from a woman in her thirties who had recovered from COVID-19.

DNA for the CDR3: TGCAGCGTTGAAGATCTTGTCTACAATGAGCAGTTCTTC. This gives the protein CSVEDLVYNEQFF. This chain uses TRBV29-1 with TRBJ2-1, with D hard to call. Germline CDR1 and CDR2: SQVTM and ANQGSEA. V gave up 0 bases and J gave up 3 bases, with 6 bases separating them. This CDR3 has 13 amino acids.